These 32 T cell receptor beta chains share one sample of origin, sequenced in a study of monozygotic twins with inflammatory bowel disease. After re-calling the 5' RACE reads, TCRdb lists one entry per CDR3 protein, DNA absent. The specimen's table records hundreds of thousands of distinct CDR3 sequences. Specimen: blood. All receptors come from a human donor with ulcerative colitis or Crohn's disease, or a healthy co-twin of an affected twin (not recorded which).

The CDR3 region is CSVDPDRGQGTQYF. V gene TRBV29-1 combines with J gene TRBJ2-5; no DNA is available, so the TRBD1 call from TCRdb remains unchecked. Germline CDR1 reads SQVTM; CDR2 reads ANQGSEA. The CDR3 spans 14 residues. Filled out from reference TRBV29-1 and TRBJ2-5, the complete variable domain reads SAVISQKPSRDICQRGTSLTIQCQVDSQVTMMFWYRQQPGQSLTLIATANQGSEATYESGFVIDKFPISRPNLTFSTLTVSNMSPEDSSIYLCSVDPDRGQGTQYFGPGTRLLVL.

The chain recombines TRBV20-1 with TRBJ1-2. Germline lookup yields CDR1 DFQATT and CDR2 SNEGSKA (reference sequence). This CDR3 region has 18 residues. Here the CDR3 reads CSARVTADVTSANYGYTF.

The rearrangement links TRBV7-8 to TRBJ2-5. Germline CDR1 reads SGHVS; CDR2 reads FQNEAQ. The CDR3 extends over 14 amino acids. The CDR3 sequence is CASQYGLQPQTQYF.

V gene TRBV10-3 combines with J gene TRBJ1-2; TCRdb designates TRBD1, a call that cannot be tested without DNA. The CDR3 has 13 residues. The V gene's germline CDR1 is ENHRY and CDR2 SYGVKD. This CDR3 is CATRDGLNYGYTF.

The rearrangement links TRBV12-3 or TRBV12-4 to TRBJ2-7; with no DNA, the TCRdb D assignment of TRBD2 cannot be verified. This CDR3 has 15 amino acids. The CDR3 region is CASSLGLAGIYEQYF.

The rearrangement links TRBV5-4 to TRBJ2-5; lacking DNA, the TRBD1 call made by TCRdb goes unchecked. Germline V lookup: CDR1 SGHNT, CDR2 YYREEE (reference sequence). The CDR3 spans 14 residues. CDR3 amino acids: CASSLVSGGETQYF.

The chain has TRBV7-2 and TRBJ2-3. From germline, CDR1 is SGHTA and CDR2 FQGNSA. CDR3 length: 16 amino acids. CDR3 region: CASSLGPAPLTDTQYF.

The chain is built from TRBV4-3 and TRBJ1-6; TCRdb returns TRBD1, unconfirmable since there is no DNA. CDR1 LGHNA and CDR2 YSLEER come from the germline V gene. This CDR3 has 15 amino acids. CDR3 sequence reads: CASSYKGSYNSPLHF.

This CDR3 is CASSYGGAGQPQHF. The chain couples TRBV6-5 to TRBJ1-5. The CDR3 is 14 amino acids. Germline CDR1 reads MNHEY; CDR2 reads SVGAGI.

The genes are TRBV5-1 and TRBJ2-3; checking the TCRdb D call of TRBD2 is not possible without DNA. CDR1 and CDR2 from the germline V gene are SGHRS and YFSETQ. This CDR3 spans 15 amino acids. The CDR3 loop reads CASSLSSGGADTQYF.

The chain uses TRBV12-3 or TRBV12-4 and TRBJ2-3; TCRdb outputs TRBD1, but without DNA this stays unchecked. The CDR3 extends over 16 amino acids. The CDR3 loop is CASSLALGGSTDTQYF.

The rearrangement uses TRBV12-3 or TRBV12-4 and TRBJ2-3; TCRdb designates TRBD1, a call that cannot be tested without DNA. The CDR3 extends over 17 amino acids. CDR3 loop: CASSFFWGKTSTDTQYF.

The chain has TRBV27 and TRBJ2-7; no DNA is available, so the TRBD1 call from TCRdb remains unchecked. In germline, CDR1 is MNHEY, CDR2 SMNVEV (reference sequence). CDR3 length: 15 residues. The CDR3 here is CASSFGQVGPYEQYF.

This chain links TRBV28 with TRBJ2-3; without DNA, the TCRdb call of TRBD1 cannot be checked. Germline V gene data show CDR1 as MDHEN and CDR2 as SYDVKM. The CDR3 runs 16 residues. CDR3: CASSPFTRSSTDTQYF.

The genes are TRBV7-9 and TRBJ2-7; without DNA, the TCRdb call of TRBD1 cannot be checked. Germline values: CDR1 SEHNR, CDR2 FQNEAQ (reference sequence). The CDR3 has 15 amino acids. CDR3 amino acids: CASSPRADLSYEQYF.

The V call is TRBV7-2, the J call TRBJ2-7. CDR1 is SGHTA and CDR2 is FQGNSA in the germline V gene. There are 15 residues in the CDR3. This CDR3 is CASSLVLAETYEQYF.

V gene TRBV18 combines with J gene TRBJ1-1. This CDR3 has 15 amino acids. Germline V gene data show CDR1 as KGHSH and CDR2 as LQKENI. The CDR3 sequence is CASSWSTDLNTEAFF.

CDR3 loop: CASSRKIDNTEAFF. V is TRBV5-1 and J is TRBJ1-1. The CDR3 runs to 14 residues. From germline, CDR1 is SGHRS and CDR2 YFSETQ.

The V call is TRBV30, the J call TRBJ2-7; there is no DNA to check the TCRdb D call of TRBD1. The CDR3 extends over 12 amino acids. In germline, CDR1 is GTSNPN, CDR2 SVGIG (reference sequence). CDR3 sequence: CALNRETYEQYF. Full variable domain (missing parts from reference TRBV30 and TRBJ2-7): SQTIHQWPATLVQPVGSPLSLECTVEGTSNPNLYWYRQAAGRGLQLLFYSVGIGQISSEVPQNLSASRPQDRQFILSSKKLLLSDSGFYLCALNRETYEQYFGPGTRLTVT.

The rearrangement joins TRBV7-8 to TRBJ2-2; TCRdb lists TRBD1, though no DNA is available to test this call. The CDR3 length is 14 residues. In germline, CDR1 is SGHVS, CDR2 FQNEAQ. The chain's CDR3 is CASGQGTNTGELFF.

The CDR3 here is CASSYSFGGNQPQHF. The chain links TRBV6-5 to TRBJ1-5; the D gene TCRdb calls, TRBD1, cannot be checked with no DNA. CDR1 is MNHEY, CDR2 SVGAGI, per germline. CDR3 size: 15 residues.

The V gene is TRBV3-1, the J gene TRBJ2-7; TCRdb's D call of TRBD1 is untestable without DNA. Germline V gives CDR1 LGHDT, CDR2 YNNKEL (reference sequence). The CDR3 contains 15 residues. The CDR3 spells CASSQSRLSRYEQYF.

V gene TRBV12-3 or TRBV12-4 combines with J gene TRBJ2-1; no DNA is available, so the TRBD1 call from TCRdb remains unchecked. This CDR3 is built from 12 residues. The CDR3 loop is CASSPDRGEQFF.

The rearrangement links TRBV12-5 to TRBJ2-3; TCRdb gives TRBD2 as the D gene, but with no DNA this cannot be confirmed. The CDR3 covers 14 residues. CDR1 is LGHNT and CDR2 is FRNRAP in the germline V gene. CDR3 amino acids: CASGREGAVDTQYF. Together with reference TRBV12-5 and TRBJ2-3, the CDR3 gives the full variable domain: DARVTQTPRHKVTEMGQEVTMRCQPILGHNTVFWYRQTMMQGLELLAYFRNRAPLDDSGMPKDRFSAEMPDATLATLKIQPSEPRDSAVYFCASGREGAVDTQYFGPGTRLTVL.

V usage is TRBV2 and J usage is TRBJ2-1; the TRBD1 assignment by TCRdb is unverifiable without DNA. CDR1 is SNHLY, CDR2 FYNNEI, per germline. The CDR3 is 15 amino acids. The CDR3 here is CASSRDRGSDNEQFF.

The rearrangement links TRBV7-3 to TRBJ2-1; lacking DNA, the TRBD1 call made by TCRdb goes unchecked. The CDR3 has 19 residues. Germline V gene sequence: CDR1 SGHTA, CDR2 FQGTGA. This chain's CDR3 is CASSPKPRQLPSSYNEQFF.

V and J are TRBV11-2 and TRBJ2-5. Germline-derived CDR1 and CDR2 are SGHAT and FQNNGV. CDR3 size: 14 residues. The CDR3 loop is CASSLVSAAETQYF.

The chain is built from TRBV27 and TRBJ1-1; the TRBD1 assignment by TCRdb is unverifiable without DNA. In germline, CDR1 is MNHEY, CDR2 SMNVEV (reference sequence). This CDR3 comprises 17 residues. The CDR3: CASSLRGTQLMNTEAFF.

V and J are TRBV20-1 and TRBJ1-6; TCRdb calls TRBD1, which cannot be checked without DNA. Germline V gene sequence: CDR1 DFQATT, CDR2 SNEGSKA (reference sequence). The CDR3 sequence is 14 residues long. The CDR3 is CSAYEQGADSPLHF.

The chain couples TRBV4-1 to TRBJ2-7; the TCRdb D gene call, TRBD2, has no DNA to confirm it. The CDR3 is made up of 13 amino acids. Germline CDR1 MGHRA, CDR2 YSYEKL. CDR3 sequence reads: CASSQAAGSEQYF.

This chain links TRBV6-1 with TRBJ2-7; the TCRdb D gene call, TRBD2, has no DNA to confirm it. Germline loops: CDR1 MNHNS, CDR2 SASEGT. This CDR3 is built from 15 residues. CDR3 residues: CASRDAAGPTYEQYF.

V is TRBV7-3 and J is TRBJ2-1; TCRdb's D gene call, TRBD1, goes unchecked for lack of DNA. The CDR3 totals 17 residues. The germline V gene encodes CDR1 SGHTA and CDR2 FQGTGA. The CDR3: CASSLTATGMETGSAFF.